The 10 T cell receptor beta chains below were found in one sample sequenced in a study of blood T cell repertoires in COVID-19 (dated by TCRdb to about 2020). The method was the immunoSEQ multiplex PCR assay. Here the immuneACCESS table is served through TCRdb, limited to in-frame sequences with V and J called. Missing clones are a known gap in these copies; in checked studies unresolved V genes cover under half, and the rest lacks a known reason. The sample includes 470,000 or so clones, with around nine tenths observed a single time. The top ten clones comprise roughly 4.3% of the sample. The sequenced sample was peripheral blood. The receptors shown here come from a woman in her twenties or thirties with acute or convalescent COVID-19.

CDR3 DNA: TGCGCCAGCAGCCTCGTGCGACAGATGAACACTGAAGCTTTCTTT. Its protein is CASSLVRQMNTEAFF. The chain has TRBV10-2 and TRBJ1-1, with D possibly matching TRBD1 (5 bases). V was clipped by 6 bases and J by 0 bases, with 14 bases between them. This CDR3 comprises 15 residues. The germline gives CDR1 WSHSY, CDR2 SAAADI.

The chain has TRBV6-1 and TRBJ1-6; D may be TRBD1 (6 bases). The germline V gene has CDR1 MNHNS and CDR2 SASEGT. The CDR3 is made up of 15 amino acids. Trimming cost V 0 bases and J 7 bases, with 10 bases left between them. The CDR3 protein is CASSEAGRGNSPLHF. The CDR3 DNA reads TGTGCCAGCAGTGAAGCGGGGAGGGGGAATTCACCCCTCCACTTT.

V is TRBV10-1 and J is TRBJ1-1, with D possibly matching TRBD1 (6 bases). Germline CDR1 reads WNHNN; CDR2 reads SYGVQD (reference sequence). Trimming stripped 6 bases from V and 4 bases from J, with 27 bases between. This CDR3 comprises 18 residues. DNA of the CDR3: TGCGCCAGCAGCAGTGATCGTAGGCTAGGGGGAGAGGGCACTGAAGCTTTCTTT. Its protein is CASSSDRRLGGEGTEAFF.

A word on this clone: Different DNA sequences within this sample yield the same CDR3. The chain joins TRBV28 to TRBJ1-2; no reliable D call. Per the germline V gene, CDR1 is MDHEN and CDR2 is SYDVKM. CDR3 length: 15 residues. Deletions cut 2 bases from V and 8 bases from J, with 18 bases between. As DNA, the CDR3 is TGTGCCAGCAGTTTAGCCGGACTGCTACTCAGAGGCTACACCTTC. As protein: CASSLAGLLLRGYTF.

This chain joins TRBV30 and TRBJ2-1, with D perhaps TRBD2 (5 bases). The CDR3 sequence is 14 residues long. Germline values: CDR1 GTSNPN, CDR2 SVGIG (reference sequence). Trimming left V 7 bases short and J 0 bases short, with 13 bases between. CDR3 region: CASDRGISYNEQFF. CDR3 in DNA: TGTGCCTCCGACCGGGGTATCTCCTACAATGAGCAGTTCTTC. The full variable domain, with the rest looked up from reference TRBV30 and TRBJ2-1, is SQTIHQWPATLVQPVGSPLSLECTVEGTSNPNLYWYRQAAGRGLQLLFYSVGIGQISSEVPQNLSASRPQDRQFILSSKKLLLSDSGFYLCASDRGISYNEQFFGPGTRLTVL.

This clone appeared many times. Compared with germline, one end of the junction differs, possibly owing to a read error. This chain connects TRBV2 to TRBJ1-1, with D unresolved. Germline assignment: CDR1 SNHLY and CDR2 FYNNEI. The CDR3 is 14 residues long. Here the CDR3 DNA reads TGTGCCAGCCGTGACCCGGGAGTTGGTACTGAAGCTTTCTTT. Translating it yields CASRDPGVGTEAFF.

The rearrangement uses TRBV30 and TRBJ2-7, with D possibly matching TRBD1 (5 bases). Germline CDR1 GTSNPN, CDR2 SVGIG (reference sequence). This CDR3 comprises 13 residues. The ends were cut back, 3 bases at V and 2 bases at J, with 11 bases in the middle. CDR3 amino acids: CAWSAGNPYEQYF. DNA for the CDR3: TGTGCCTGGAGCGCAGGGAACCCCTACGAGCAGTACTTC.

This clone was recorded once. The chain recombines TRBV5-4 with TRBJ1-3; D is possibly TRBD1 (5 bases). V was clipped by 0 bases and J by 1 base, with 11 bases between them. Germline V gene sequence: CDR1 SGHNT, CDR2 YYREEE (reference sequence). The CDR3 is 16 amino acids. CDR3 residues: CASSLGRGRSGNTIYF. In nucleotides, the CDR3 is TGTGCCAGCAGCTTGGGACGGGGGAGATCTGGAAACACCATATATTTT.

This sequence joins TRBV5-4 and TRBJ1-4, with no clear D. Germline CDR1 reads SGHNT; CDR2 reads YYREEE (reference sequence). This CDR3 spans 15 amino acids. The V end was cut by 1 base, the J end by 3 bases, with 10 bases between. CDR3 nucleotide sequence: TGTGCCAGCAGCTTGTGGCCCCGGGCTAATGAAAAACTGTTTTTT. Translating it yields CASSLWPRANEKLFF. The full variable domain, rest sourced from reference TRBV5-4 and TRBJ1-4, is ETGVTQSPTHLIKTRGQQVTLRCSSQSGHNTVSWYQQALGQGPQFIFQYYREEENGRGNFPPRFSGLQFPNYSSELNVNALELDDSALYLCASSLWPRANEKLFFGSGTQLSVL.

The chain carries TRBV19 and TRBJ2-2, with D possibly matching TRBD2 (6 bases). CDR1 and CDR2 from the germline V gene are LNHDA and SQIVND (reference sequence). Trimming pared 8 bases from V and 6 bases from J, leaving 10 bases between. CDR3 length: 12 amino acids. CDR3 amino acids: CASSGVSGELFF. The CDR3 DNA is TGTGCCAGTTCGGGAGTATCCGGGGAGCTGTTTTTT.